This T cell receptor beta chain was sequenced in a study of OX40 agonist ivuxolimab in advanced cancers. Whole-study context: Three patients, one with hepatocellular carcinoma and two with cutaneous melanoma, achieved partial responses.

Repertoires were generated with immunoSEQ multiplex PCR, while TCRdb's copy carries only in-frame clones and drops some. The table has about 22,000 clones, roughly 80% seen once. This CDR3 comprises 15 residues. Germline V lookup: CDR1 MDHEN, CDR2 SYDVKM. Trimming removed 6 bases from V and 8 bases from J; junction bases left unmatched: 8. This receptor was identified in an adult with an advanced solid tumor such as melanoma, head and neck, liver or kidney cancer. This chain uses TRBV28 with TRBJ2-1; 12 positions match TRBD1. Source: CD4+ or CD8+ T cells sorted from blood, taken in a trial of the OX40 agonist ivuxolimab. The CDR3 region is CASSLTGTGGYEQFF. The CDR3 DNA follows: TGTGCCAGCAGCCTAACCGGGACAGGGGGCTATGAGCAGTTCTTC. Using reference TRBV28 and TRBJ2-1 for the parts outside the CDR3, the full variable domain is DVKVTQSSRYLVKRTGEKVFLECVQDMDHENMFWYRQDPGLGLRLIYFSYDVKMKEKGDIPEGYSVSREKKERFSLILESASTNQTSMYLCASSLTGTGGYEQFFGPGTRLTVL.